This TCR beta chain is from a study of CD8 T cells in ankylosing spondylitis. The V and J ends lost 4 bases and 4 bases, in that order; junction bases with no gene match: 4. The CDR3 runs 15 residues. Germline-derived CDR1 and CDR2 are SGHDT and YYEEEE. Study-wide points: It was reported that disease-linked clones were significantly enriched in matched ankylosing spondylitis synovial fluid. CD8+ by phenotype, disease-linked clones were relatively rare in peripheral blood. Blood from ankylosing spondylitis patients appeared to carry a characteristic roughly eight-variant TCR beta motif.

About this clonotype itself: No antigen is known for it.

The authors made TCR beta libraries by quantitative 5'-RACE with molecular barcodes. MiXCR, applied by TCRdb to the 5' RACE reads, yields one record per CDR3 protein. This table has fewer than 500,000 distinct CDR3 sequences, about 25% appearing once. The receptor was isolated from a male donor with ankylosing spondylitis. The sample was blood, either unsorted or a sorted T cell fraction (not recorded which). The chain recombines TRBV5-6 with TRBJ2-7, with TRBD2 identical over 14 bases. This CDR3 is CASSPGTSGGYEQYF. The CDR3 nucleotides read TGTGCCAGCAGCCCAGGGACTAGCGGGGGATACGAGCAGTACTTC.